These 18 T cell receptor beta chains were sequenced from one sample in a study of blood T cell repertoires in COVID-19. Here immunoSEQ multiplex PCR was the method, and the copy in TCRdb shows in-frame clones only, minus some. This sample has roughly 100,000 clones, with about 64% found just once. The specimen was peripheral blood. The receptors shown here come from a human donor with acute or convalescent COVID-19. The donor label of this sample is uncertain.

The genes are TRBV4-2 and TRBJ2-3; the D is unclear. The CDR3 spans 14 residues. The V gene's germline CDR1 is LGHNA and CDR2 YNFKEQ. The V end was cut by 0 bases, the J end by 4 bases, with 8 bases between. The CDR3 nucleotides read TGTGCCAGCAGCCAAGATCTGGGCCCAGATACGCAGTATTTT. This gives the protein CASSQDLGPDTQYF.

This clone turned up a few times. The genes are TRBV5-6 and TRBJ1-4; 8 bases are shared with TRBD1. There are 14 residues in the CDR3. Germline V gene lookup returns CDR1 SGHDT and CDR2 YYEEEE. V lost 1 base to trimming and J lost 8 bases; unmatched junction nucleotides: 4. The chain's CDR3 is CASSLWTGYEKLFF. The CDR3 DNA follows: TGTGCCAGCAGCTTGTGGACAGGGTACGAAAAACTGTTTTTT.

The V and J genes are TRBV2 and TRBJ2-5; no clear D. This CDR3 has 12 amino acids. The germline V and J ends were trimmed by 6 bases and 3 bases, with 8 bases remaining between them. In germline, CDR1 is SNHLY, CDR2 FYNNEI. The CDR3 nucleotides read TGTGCCAGCAGCCGACTCAAAGAGACCCAGTACTTC. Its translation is CASSRLKETQYF.

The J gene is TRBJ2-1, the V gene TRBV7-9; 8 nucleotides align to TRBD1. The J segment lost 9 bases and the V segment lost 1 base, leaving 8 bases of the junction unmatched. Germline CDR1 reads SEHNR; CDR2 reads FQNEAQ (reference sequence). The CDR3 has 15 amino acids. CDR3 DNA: TGTGCCAGCAGCTTAGGGACAGGGTCAGGAGGTGAGCAGTTCTTC. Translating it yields CASSLGTGSGGEQFF.

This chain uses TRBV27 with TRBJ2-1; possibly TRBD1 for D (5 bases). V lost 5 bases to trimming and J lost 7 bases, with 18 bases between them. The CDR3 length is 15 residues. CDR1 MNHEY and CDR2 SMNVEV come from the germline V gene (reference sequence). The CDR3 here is CASSPVTESWNEQFF. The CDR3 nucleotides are TGTGCCAGCAGTCCCGTGACAGAATCGTGGAATGAGCAGTTCTTC.

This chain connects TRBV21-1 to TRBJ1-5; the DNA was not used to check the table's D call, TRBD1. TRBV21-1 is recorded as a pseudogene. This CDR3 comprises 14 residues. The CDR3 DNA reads TGTGCCAGCAGCGAGACAGATAGCAATCAGCCCCAGCATTTT. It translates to CASSETDSNQPQHF.

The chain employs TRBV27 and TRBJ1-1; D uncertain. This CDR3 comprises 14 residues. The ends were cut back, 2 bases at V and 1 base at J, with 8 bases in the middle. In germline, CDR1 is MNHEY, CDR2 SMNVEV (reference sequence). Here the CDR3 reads CASSLRPGNTEAFF. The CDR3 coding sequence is TGTGCCAGCAGTTTACGTCCAGGGAACACTGAAGCTTTCTTT.

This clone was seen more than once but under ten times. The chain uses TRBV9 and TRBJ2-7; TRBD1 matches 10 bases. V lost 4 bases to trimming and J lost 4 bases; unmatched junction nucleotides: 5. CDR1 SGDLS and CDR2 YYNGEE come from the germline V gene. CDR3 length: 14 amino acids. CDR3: CASSPRTGGYEQYF. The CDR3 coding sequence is TGTGCCAGCAGCCCACGGACAGGGGGGTACGAGCAGTACTTC.

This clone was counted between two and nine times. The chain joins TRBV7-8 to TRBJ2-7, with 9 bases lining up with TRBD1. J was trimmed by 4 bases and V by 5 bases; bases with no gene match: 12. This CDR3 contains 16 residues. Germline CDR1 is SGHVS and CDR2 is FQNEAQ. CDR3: CASSAPQGARTYEQYF. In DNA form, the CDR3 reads TGTGCCAGCAGCGCGCCACAGGGGGCGCGGACTTACGAGCAGTACTTC.

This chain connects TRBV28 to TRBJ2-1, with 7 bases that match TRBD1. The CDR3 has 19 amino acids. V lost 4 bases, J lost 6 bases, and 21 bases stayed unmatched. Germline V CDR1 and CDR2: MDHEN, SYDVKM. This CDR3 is CASSSYRPRQGRALNEQFF. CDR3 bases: TGTGCCAGCAGTTCCTACCGACCTCGACAGGGTCGGGCCCTCAATGAGCAGTTCTTC.

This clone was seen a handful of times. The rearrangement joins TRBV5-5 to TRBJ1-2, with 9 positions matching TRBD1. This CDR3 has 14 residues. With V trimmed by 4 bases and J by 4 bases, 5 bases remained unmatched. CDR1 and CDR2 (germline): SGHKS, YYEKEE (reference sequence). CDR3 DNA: TGTGCCAGCAGCACAGGGGGCGCGAGCTATGGCTACACCTTC. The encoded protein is CASSTGGASYGYTF.

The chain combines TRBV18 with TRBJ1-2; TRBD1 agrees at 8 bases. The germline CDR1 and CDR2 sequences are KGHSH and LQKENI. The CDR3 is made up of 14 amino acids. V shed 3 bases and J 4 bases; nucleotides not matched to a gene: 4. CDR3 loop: CASSPQDRGYGYTF. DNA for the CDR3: TGTGCCAGCTCACCGCAAGACAGGGGCTATGGCTACACCTTC.

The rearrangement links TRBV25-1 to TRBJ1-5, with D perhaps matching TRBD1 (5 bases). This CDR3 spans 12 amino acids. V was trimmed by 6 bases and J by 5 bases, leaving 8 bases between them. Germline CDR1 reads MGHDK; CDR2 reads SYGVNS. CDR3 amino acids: CASRQGDQPQHF. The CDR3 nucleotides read TGTGCCAGCAGGCAGGGCGATCAGCCCCAGCATTTT.

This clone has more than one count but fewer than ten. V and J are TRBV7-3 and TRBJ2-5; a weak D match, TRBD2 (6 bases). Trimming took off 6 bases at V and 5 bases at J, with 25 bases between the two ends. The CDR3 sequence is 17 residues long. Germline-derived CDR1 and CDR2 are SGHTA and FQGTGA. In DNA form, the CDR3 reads TGTGCCAGCAGTCACATGCGGGGTCAAGGGCTTCGGGAGACCCAGTACTTC. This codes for CASSHMRGQGLRETQYF.

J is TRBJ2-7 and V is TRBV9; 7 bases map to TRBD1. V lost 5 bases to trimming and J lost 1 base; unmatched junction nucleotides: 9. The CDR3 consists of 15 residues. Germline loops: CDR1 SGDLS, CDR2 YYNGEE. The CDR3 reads CASSGRDSISYEQYF. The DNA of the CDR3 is TGTGCCAGCAGTGGCCGGGACAGTATTTCCTACGAGCAGTACTTC.

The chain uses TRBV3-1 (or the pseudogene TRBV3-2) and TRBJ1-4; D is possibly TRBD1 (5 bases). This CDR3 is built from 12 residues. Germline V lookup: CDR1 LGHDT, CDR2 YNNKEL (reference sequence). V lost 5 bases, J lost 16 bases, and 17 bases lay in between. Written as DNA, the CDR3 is TGTGCCAGCAGCGCCGGGAGGGGCCTCCCGTTTTTT. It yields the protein CASSAGRGLPFF.

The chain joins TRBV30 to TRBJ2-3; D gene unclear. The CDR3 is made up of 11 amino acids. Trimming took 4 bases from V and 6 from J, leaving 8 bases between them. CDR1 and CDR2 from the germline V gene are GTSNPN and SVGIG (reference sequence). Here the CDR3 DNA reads TGTGCCTGGATGTCTGCGGATACGCAGTATTTT. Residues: CAWMSADTQYF. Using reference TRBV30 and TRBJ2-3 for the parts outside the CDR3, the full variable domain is SQTIHQWPATLVQPVGSPLSLECTVEGTSNPNLYWYRQAAGRGLQLLFYSVGIGQISSEVPQNLSASRPQDRQFILSSKKLLLSDSGFYLCAWMSADTQYFGPGTRLTVL.

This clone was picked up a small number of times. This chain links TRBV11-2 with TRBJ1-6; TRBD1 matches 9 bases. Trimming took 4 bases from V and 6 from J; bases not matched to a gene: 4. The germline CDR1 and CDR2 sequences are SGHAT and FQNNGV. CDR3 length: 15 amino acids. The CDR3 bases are TGTGCCAGCAGCTGGGGACAGGGCCTTAATTCACCCCTCCACTTT. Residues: CASSWGQGLNSPLHF.